This TCR beta chain is from a study of early T cells in non-severe SARS-CoV-2 infection. Study summary: Chains stayed unpaired after sequencing of bulk RNA from unsorted whole blood.

The table lists this clonotype with a few counts. Its target is not known. Study-level findings and limits: VDJdb matching skewed toward anti-spike CD8 responses, missing private and CD4 specificities.

This CDR3 spans 15 amino acids. Germline CDR1 reads KGHSH; CDR2 reads LQKENI. Germline trimming cut 3 bases from V and 7 bases from J; bases unmatched to any gene: 9. The TCR library protocol attached unique molecular identifiers to the individual cDNA molecules. TCRdb independently ran MiXCR on the 5' RACE reads; one entry per CDR3 protein. The repertoire holds about 76,000 distinct CDR3 sequences, with approximately 11% as singletons. Sequencing was done on a sample of whole blood. V gene TRBV18 combines with J gene TRBJ2-3, with 8 bases aligning to TRBD1. This TCR came from an adult who was a healthcare worker with PCR-confirmed SARS-CoV-2 infection or an uninfected control (not recorded which). The CDR3 nucleotides read TGTGCCAGCTCACCCGCAGACAGGGGAAGATATACGCAGTATTTT. This translates into CASSPADRGRYTQYF. The full variable domain, in which reference TRBV18 and TRBJ2-3 provide the parts outside the CDR3, is NAGVMQNPRHLVRRRGQEARLRCSPMKGHSHVYWYRQLPEEGLKFMVYLQKENIIDESGMPKERFSAEFPKEGPSILRIQQVVRGDSAAYFCASSPADRGRYTQYFGPGTRLTVL.